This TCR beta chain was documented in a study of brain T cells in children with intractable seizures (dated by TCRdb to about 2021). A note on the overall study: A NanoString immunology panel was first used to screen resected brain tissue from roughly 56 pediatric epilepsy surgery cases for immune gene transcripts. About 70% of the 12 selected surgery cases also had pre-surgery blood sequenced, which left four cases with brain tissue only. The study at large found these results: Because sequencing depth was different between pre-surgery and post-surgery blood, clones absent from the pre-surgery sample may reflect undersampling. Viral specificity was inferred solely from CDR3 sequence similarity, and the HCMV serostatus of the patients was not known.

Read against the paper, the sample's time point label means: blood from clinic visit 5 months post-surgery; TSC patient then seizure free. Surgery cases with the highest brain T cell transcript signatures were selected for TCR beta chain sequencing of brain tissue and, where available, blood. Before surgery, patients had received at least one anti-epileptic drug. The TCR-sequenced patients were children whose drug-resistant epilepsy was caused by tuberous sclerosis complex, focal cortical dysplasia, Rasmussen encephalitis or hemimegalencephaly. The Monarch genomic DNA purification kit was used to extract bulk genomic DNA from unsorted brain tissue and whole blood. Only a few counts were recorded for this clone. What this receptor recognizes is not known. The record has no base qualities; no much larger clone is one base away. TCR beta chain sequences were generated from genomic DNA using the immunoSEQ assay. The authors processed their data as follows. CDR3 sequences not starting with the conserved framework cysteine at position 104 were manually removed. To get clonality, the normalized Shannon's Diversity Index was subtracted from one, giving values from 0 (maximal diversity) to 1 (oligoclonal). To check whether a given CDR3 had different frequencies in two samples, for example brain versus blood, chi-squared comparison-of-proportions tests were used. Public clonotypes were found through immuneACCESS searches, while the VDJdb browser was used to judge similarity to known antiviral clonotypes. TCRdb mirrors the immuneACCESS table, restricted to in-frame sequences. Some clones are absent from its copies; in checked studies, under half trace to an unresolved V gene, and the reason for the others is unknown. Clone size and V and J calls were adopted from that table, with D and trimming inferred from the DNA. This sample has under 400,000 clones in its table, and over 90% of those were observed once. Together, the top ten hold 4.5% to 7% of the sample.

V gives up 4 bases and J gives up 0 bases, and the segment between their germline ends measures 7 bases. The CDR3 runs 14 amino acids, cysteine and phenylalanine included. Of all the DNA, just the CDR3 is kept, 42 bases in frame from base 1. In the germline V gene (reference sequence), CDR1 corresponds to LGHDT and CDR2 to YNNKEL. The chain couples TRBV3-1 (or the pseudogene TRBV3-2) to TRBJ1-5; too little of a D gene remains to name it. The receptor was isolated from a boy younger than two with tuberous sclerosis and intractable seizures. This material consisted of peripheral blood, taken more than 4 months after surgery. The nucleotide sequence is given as TGTGCCAGCAGCCCGACCGGTAGCAATCAGCCCCAGCATTTT. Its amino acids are CASSPTGSNQPQHF.